This TCR beta chain was obtained from a study of blood T cell repertoires in COVID-19. Study overall: Sites in the United States, Italy and Spain provided acute and convalescent COVID-19 samples.

V dropped 5 bases and J dropped 2 bases, with 12 bases sitting between them. CDR1 SGHRS and CDR2 YFSETQ come from the germline V gene. The CDR3 totals 14 residues. Enrolled through a virtual design, the participants were between roughly 18 and 90 years of age and came from roughly 22 US areas. The data were produced by immunoSEQ multiplex PCR, yet TCRdb's version contains in-frame clones alone and is incomplete. The profile shows approximately 260,000 clones, around 88% of them singletons. The chain employs TRBV5-1 and TRBJ2-3, with a weak D call TRBD2 (6 bases). The clonotype was recovered from a woman aged 40-49 years with acute COVID-19. Sequencing was carried out using PBMCs or T cells enriched from blood (not recorded which). CDR3 sequence (DNA): TGCGCCAGCAGTACGACTAGTTTCACAGATACGCAGTATTTT. It yields the protein CASSTTSFTDTQYF.